This T cell receptor (beta chain) emerged from a study of blood T cell repertoires in COVID-19. Study context: From the United States, Italy and Spain came samples of acute and convalescent COVID-19. Nucleic acid was either cDNA or gDNA, and it came from T cells, B-cell-depleted T cells, or PBMCs.

In the original workflow: By means of reference gene primer amplification, nucleated cell counts were estimated. Sequencing used immunoSEQ multiplex PCR; TCRdb keeps in-frame clones, though not all of them. The V and J calls and clone size are taken from that table; D and trimming were inferred from the DNA. The table records approximately 90,000 clones, more than 75% of them present only once. The CDR3 covers 15 residues. Germline CDR1 and CDR2: MGHDK and SYGVNS. V dropped 2 bases and J dropped 3 bases, with 13 bases sitting between them. The rearrangement links TRBV25-1 to TRBJ1-2; perhaps TRBD1 as D (5 bases). The source of this sequence is a woman aged 80 or older with acute or convalescent COVID-19. Sequencing was performed on peripheral blood. CDR3 loop: CASSERQGLHYGYTF. CDR3 DNA: TGTGCCAGCAGTGAAAGGCAGGGCCTACACTATGGCTACACCTTC.